This is a list of T cell receptor beta chains from one sample in a study of radiotherapy plus CTLA-4 blockade in lung cancer. Data came from immunoSEQ multiplex PCR; TCRdb stores just in-frame clones and leaves some out. The repertoire consists of tens of thousands of clones, with 70% occurring once and the leading ten covering 4%. The specimen was peripheral blood, collected from a patient treated with radiotherapy plus ipilimumab. The source is a human donor with non-small cell lung cancer who had stable disease on radiotherapy plus ipilimumab. Both conserved end residues are part of each CDR3. The order of the fields is V gene, J gene, clone size, D gene, CDR3 protein, CDR3 DNA. D genes are given only for firm matches. Size is stated for part of the rows, as once, few or many counts, or as a class when the clone is expanded.

V gene: TRBV14; J gene: TRBJ2-5; clone size: -; D gene: -; CDR3 protein: CASSQDMGKQETQYF; CDR3 DNA: TGTGCCAGCAGCCAAGATATGGGGAAGCAAGAGACCCAGTACTTC
V gene: TRBV7-9; J gene: TRBJ2-7; clone size: -; D gene: TRBD1; CDR3 protein: CASTGQGGWEQYF; CDR3 DNA: TGTGCCAGCACGGGACAGGGTGGTTGGGAGCAGTACTTC
V gene: TRBV19; J gene: TRBJ2-1; clone size: -; D gene: TRBD2; CDR3 protein: CASSNRAGGGYNEQFF; CDR3 DNA: TGTGCCAGTAGTAATCGAGCGGGAGGAGGATACAATGAGCAGTTCTTC
V gene: TRBV4-1; J gene: TRBJ1-2; clone size: -; D gene: -; CDR3 protein: CASSQGQMNYGYTF; CDR3 DNA: TGCGCCAGCAGCCAAGGACAGATGAACTATGGCTACACCTTC
V gene: TRBV28; J gene: TRBJ2-7; clone size: -; D gene: -; CDR3 protein: CASSLPLSPYEQYF; CDR3 DNA: TGTGCCAGCAGTTTACCCCTGAGTCCCTACGAGCAGTACTTC
V gene: TRBV7-2; J gene: TRBJ2-7; clone size: -; D gene: -; CDR3 protein: CASSLDTGTYEQYF; CDR3 DNA: TGTGCCAGCAGCTTAGATACGGGTACCTACGAGCAGTACTTC
V gene: TRBV5-1; J gene: TRBJ1-1; clone size: -; D gene: -; CDR3 protein: CASSLDRFEGAFF; CDR3 DNA: TGCGCCAGCAGCTTGGACAGGTTTGAAGGAGCTTTCTTT
V gene: TRBV7-8; J gene: TRBJ1-6; clone size: -; D gene: -; CDR3 protein: CASSLASGTPGSPLHF; CDR3 DNA: TGTGCCAGCAGCTTAGCGTCAGGGACCCCGGGTTCACCCCTCCACTTT
V gene: TRBV28; J gene: TRBJ2-1; clone size: -; D gene: TRBD1; CDR3 protein: CASSPTGGRYNEQFF; CDR3 DNA: TGTGCCAGCAGTCCGACAGGGGGAAGATACAATGAGCAGTTCTTC
V gene: TRBV5-6; J gene: TRBJ1-1; clone size: -; D gene: TRBD1; CDR3 protein: CASSPTGYTEAFF; CDR3 DNA: TGTGCCAGCAGCCCGACAGGGTACACTGAAGCTTTCTTT
V gene: TRBV28; J gene: TRBJ2-1; clone size: once; D gene: -; CDR3 protein: CASREPGVRYNEQFF; CDR3 DNA: TGTGCCAGCAGGGAACCGGGAGTTAGGTACAATGAGCAGTTCTTC
V gene: TRBV4-3; J gene: TRBJ2-1; clone size: -; D gene: -; CDR3 protein: CASSQGPGEGNEQFF; CDR3 DNA: TGCGCCAGCAGCCAAGGCCCGGGAGAGGGTAATGAGCAGTTCTTC
V gene: TRBV15; J gene: TRBJ1-1; clone size: medium-sized; D gene: -; CDR3 protein: CATSRDRGGLLHTEAFF; CDR3 DNA: TGTGCCACCAGCAGAGATCGGGGAGGGTTGCTGCACACTGAAGCTTTCTTT
V gene: TRBV7-9; J gene: TRBJ2-7; clone size: -; D gene: TRBD2; CDR3 protein: CASLDSGSSYEQYF; CDR3 DNA: TGTGCCAGCTTAGATAGCGGGTCCTCCTACGAGCAGTACTTC
V gene: TRBV28; J gene: TRBJ1-4; clone size: -; D gene: -; CDR3 protein: CASSLRGGPEKLFF; CDR3 DNA: TGTGCCAGCAGCCTCCGAGGGGGGCCTGAAAAACTGTTTTTT
V gene: TRBV5-1; J gene: TRBJ2-5; clone size: -; D gene: TRBD2; CDR3 protein: CASSFSGSQETQYF; CDR3 DNA: TGCGCCAGCAGCTTTAGCGGGTCCCAAGAGACCCAGTACTTC
V gene: TRBV27; J gene: TRBJ1-6; clone size: -; D gene: -; CDR3 protein: CASRVSDGPYFEPLHF; CDR3 DNA: TGTGCCAGCCGAGTTTCGGACGGTCCATACTTCGAGCCCCTCCACTTT
V gene: TRBV7-2; J gene: TRBJ2-2; clone size: -; D gene: TRBD2; CDR3 protein: CASSYSGTDTGELFF; CDR3 DNA: TGTGCCAGCAGCTATAGCGGGACCGACACCGGGGAGCTGTTTTTT
V gene: TRBV10-1; J gene: TRBJ2-2; clone size: once; D gene: -; CDR3 protein: CASSERIGPSGELFF; CDR3 DNA: TGCGCCAGCAGTGAGAGGATAGGGCCGTCCGGGGAGCTGTTTTTT
V gene: TRBV28; J gene: TRBJ1-5; clone size: -; D gene: -; CDR3 protein: CASFSLRDRRLDSNQPQHF; CDR3 DNA: TGTGCCAGCTTTTCCCTCCGGGACCGTAGGCTAGATAGCAATCAGCCCCAGCATTTT